Listed here is a single T cell receptor beta chain. Only a few counts were recorded for this clone. The antigen it recognizes is unknown. Per-base qualities were not stored, and no clone one base away is much larger. The immunoSEQ Assay, a bias-controlled multiplex PCR, was used to amplify TCRbeta CDR3 regions from genomic DNA. On the study's bioinformatics: The number of nucleated cells in each sample was estimated from the amplification of reference gene primers within the assay. Sequence reads were collapsed and filtered to measure the absolute abundance of every unique TCRbeta CDR3 rearrangement. For each sample, productive Simpson clonality was calculated by taking the square root of Simpson's diversity index across productive rearrangements. This is the immuneACCESS table as TCRdb keeps it, with only in-frame sequences that have V and J called. A part of the clones is gone; compared with another copy, unresolved V genes explain less than half, and the rest is unexplained. V and J calls and clone size are copied from that table; D and trimming were computed from the DNA. Here the sample has about 130,000 clones; more than 70% occur a single time. The biggest ten clones account for around 10% of the sample.

The germline V gene (reference sequence) specifies SEHNR as CDR1 and FQNEAQ as CDR2. Trimming takes 3 bases from V and 1 base from J, and the germline ends sit 9 bases apart. Reading from cysteine to phenylalanine, the CDR3 counts 14 amino acids. Just the 42-base CDR3 DNA is kept, in frame starting at base 1. Collaborating institutions collected whole blood in K2EDTA tubes following their own protocols. Collaborator samples were shipped for TCRbeta analysis as frozen whole blood, isolated PBMCs, or DNA extracted from either sample type. These data come from a study of blood T cell repertoires in COVID-19 (dated by TCRdb to 2020 to 2021). About the study as a whole: Samples covering the acute and convalescent phases of COVID-19 were provided by collaborators in the United States, Italy and Spain. The material from the prospective study consisted of cDNA or gDNA derived from T cells, B-cell-depleted T cells, or PBMCs. Subjects who had been exposed to COVID-19, were actively infected with it, or had recovered from it provided the deeply sampled blood TCRbeta repertoires that made up the dataset. The repertoires were released in a freely available public database meant as a resource for research on the immune response to SARS-CoV-2. Samples were obtained from the ongoing ImmuneRACE study (first 160 participants) and from over 1,000 subjects provided by 6 global collaborators. Sample metadata almost always included a de-identified subject ID, COVID-19 status, age in years and sex. Where available, HLA class I and class II types were obtained from metadata supplied by the sample provider rather than from assay-based typing. The research as a whole found: Clinical and demographic metadata were provided uncurated, with the amount varying by source and participant.

Sequenced material: peripheral blood. The chain uses TRBV7-9 and TRBJ1-1, with no confident D gene call. The receptor was isolated from a man aged 45-65 years with acute or convalescent COVID-19. In nucleotide form, the sequence is TGTGCCAGCAGCTTCGGAGTTGGGAACACTGAAGCTTTCTTT. Translated, this is CASSFGVGNTEAFF.